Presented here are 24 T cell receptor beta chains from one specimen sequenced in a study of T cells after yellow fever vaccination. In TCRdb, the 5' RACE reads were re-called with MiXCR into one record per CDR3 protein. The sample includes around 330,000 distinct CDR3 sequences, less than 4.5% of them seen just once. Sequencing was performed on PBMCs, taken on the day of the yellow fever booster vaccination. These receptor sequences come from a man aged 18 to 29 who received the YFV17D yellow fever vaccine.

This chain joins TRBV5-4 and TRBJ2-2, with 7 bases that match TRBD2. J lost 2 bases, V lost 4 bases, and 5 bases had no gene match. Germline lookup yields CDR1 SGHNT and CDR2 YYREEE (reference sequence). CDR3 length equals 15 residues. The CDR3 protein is CASSPWGGNTGELFF. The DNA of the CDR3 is TGTGCCAGCAGCCCGTGGGGGGGAAACACCGGGGAGCTGTTTTTT.

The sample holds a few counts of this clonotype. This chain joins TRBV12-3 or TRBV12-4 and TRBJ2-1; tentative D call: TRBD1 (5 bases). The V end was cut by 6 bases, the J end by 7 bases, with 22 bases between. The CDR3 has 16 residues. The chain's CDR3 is CASSPDIILPGNEQFF. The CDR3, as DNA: TGTGCCAGCAGCCCCGATATTATCCTTCCAGGGAATGAGCAGTTCTTC.

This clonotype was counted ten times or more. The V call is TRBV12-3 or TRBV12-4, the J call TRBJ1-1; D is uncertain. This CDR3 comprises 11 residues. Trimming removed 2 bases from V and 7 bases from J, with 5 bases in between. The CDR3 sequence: CASSLTDEAFF. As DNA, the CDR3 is TGTGCCAGCAGTTTAACAGATGAAGCTTTCTTT.

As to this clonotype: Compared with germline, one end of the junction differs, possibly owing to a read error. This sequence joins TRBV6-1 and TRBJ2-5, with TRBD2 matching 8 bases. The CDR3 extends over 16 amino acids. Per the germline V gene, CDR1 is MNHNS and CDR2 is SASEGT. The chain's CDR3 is CAGSEAWRGVQETQYF. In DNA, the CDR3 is TGTGCCGGCAGTGAAGCATGGCGGGGGGTCCAAGAGACCCAGTACTTC.

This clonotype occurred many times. Written as DNA, the CDR3 is TGCGCCAGCAGCTTGGCCTGGGTGGGGTCACCCCTCCACTTT. Translated, it gives CASSLAWVGSPLHF. The chain has TRBV5-1 and TRBJ1-6; D unclear. The V and J ends lost 0 bases and 10 bases respectively, with 11 bases between them. CDR3 length: 14 residues. Germline assignment: CDR1 SGHRS and CDR2 YFSETQ.

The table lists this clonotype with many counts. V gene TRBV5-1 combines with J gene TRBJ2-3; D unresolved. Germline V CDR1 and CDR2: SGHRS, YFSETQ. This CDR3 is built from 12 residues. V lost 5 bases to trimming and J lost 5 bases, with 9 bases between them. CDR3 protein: CASSPKGDTQYF. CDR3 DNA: TGCGCCAGCAGTCCGAAGGGAGATACGCAGTATTTT.

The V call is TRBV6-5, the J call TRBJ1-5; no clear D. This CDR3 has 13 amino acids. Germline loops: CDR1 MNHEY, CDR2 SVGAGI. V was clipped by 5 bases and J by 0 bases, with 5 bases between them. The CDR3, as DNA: TGTGCCAGCAGTACCTATAGCAATCAGCCCCAGCATTTT. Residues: CASSTYSNQPQHF.

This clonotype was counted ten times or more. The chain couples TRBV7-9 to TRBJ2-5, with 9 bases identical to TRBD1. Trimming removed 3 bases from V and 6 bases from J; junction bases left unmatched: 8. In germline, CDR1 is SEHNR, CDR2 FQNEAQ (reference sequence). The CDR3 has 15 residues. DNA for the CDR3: TGTGCCAGCAGCTTCCCCGGGACAGGGCTCCAGACCCAGTACTTC. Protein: CASSFPGTGLQTQYF. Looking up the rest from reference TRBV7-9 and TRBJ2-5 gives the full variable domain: DTGVSQNPRHKITKRGQNVTFRCDPISEHNRLYWYRQTLGQGPEFLTYFQNEAQLEKSRLLSDRFSAERPKGSFSTLEIQRTEQGDSAMYLCASSFPGTGLQTQYFGPGTRLLVL.

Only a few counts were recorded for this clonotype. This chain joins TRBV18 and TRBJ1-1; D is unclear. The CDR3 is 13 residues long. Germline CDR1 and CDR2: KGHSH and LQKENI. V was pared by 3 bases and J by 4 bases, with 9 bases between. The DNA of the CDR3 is TGTGCCAGCTCACCGACGGAAGGCACTGAAGCTTTCTTT. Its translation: CASSPTEGTEAFF.

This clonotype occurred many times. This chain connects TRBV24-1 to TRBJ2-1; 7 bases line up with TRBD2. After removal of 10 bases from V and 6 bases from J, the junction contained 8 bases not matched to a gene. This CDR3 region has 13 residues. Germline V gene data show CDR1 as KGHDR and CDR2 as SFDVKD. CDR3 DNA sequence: TGTGCCACAGAACCCCCGGGGGGCAATGAGCAGTTCTTC. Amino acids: CATEPPGGNEQFF.

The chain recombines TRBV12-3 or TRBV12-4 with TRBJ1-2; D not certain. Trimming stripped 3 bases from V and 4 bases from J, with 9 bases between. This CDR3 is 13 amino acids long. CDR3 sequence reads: CASSFEGSYGYTF. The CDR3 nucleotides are TGTGCCAGCAGTTTTGAGGGCAGCTATGGCTACACCTTC.

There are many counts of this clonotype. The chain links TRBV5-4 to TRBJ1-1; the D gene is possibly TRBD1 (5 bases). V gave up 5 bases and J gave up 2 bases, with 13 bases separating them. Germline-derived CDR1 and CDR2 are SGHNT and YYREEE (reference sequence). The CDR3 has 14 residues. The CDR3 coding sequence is TGTGCCAGCAGACCCGACAGTGACAACACTGAAGCTTTCTTT. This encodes CASRPDSDNTEAFF.

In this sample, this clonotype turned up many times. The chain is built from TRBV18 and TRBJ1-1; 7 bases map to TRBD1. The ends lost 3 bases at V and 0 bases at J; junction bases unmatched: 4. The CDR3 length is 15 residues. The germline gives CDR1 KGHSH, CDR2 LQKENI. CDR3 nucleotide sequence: TGTGCCAGCTCACCCACCGGGACAGTGAACACTGAAGCTTTCTTT. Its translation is CASSPTGTVNTEAFF.

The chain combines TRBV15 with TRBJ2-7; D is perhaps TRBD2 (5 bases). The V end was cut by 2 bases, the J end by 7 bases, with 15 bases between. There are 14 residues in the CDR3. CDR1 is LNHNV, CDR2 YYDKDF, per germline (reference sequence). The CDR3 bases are TGTGCCACCAGCAGAAAGAGTAACGGCGGGGAGCAGTACTTC. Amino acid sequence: CATSRKSNGGEQYF.

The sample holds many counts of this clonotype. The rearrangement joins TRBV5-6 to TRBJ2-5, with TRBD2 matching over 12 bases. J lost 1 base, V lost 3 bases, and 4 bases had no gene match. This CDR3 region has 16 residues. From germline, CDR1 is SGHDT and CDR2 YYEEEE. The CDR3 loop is CASSSRLAGAQETQYF. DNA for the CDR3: TGTGCCAGCAGCTCCAGACTAGCGGGGGCCCAAGAGACCCAGTACTTC. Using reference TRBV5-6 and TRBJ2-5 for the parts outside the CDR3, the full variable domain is DAGVTQSPTHLIKTRGQQVTLRCSPKSGHDTVSWYQQALGQGPQFIFQYYEEEERQRGNFPDRFSGHQFPNYSSELNVNALLLGDSALYLCASSSRLAGAQETQYFGPGTRLLVL.

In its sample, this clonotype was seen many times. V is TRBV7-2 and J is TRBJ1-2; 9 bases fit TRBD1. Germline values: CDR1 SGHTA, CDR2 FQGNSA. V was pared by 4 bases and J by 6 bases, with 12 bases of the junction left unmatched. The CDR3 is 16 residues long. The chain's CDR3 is CASSSPPGTGINGYTF. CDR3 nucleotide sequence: TGTGCCAGCAGCTCCCCCCCCGGGACAGGGATTAATGGCTACACCTTC. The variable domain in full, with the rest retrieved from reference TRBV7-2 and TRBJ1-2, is GAGVSQSPSNKVTEKGKDVELRCDPISGHTALYWYRQSLGQGLEFLIYFQGNSAPDKSGLPSDRFSAERTGGSVSTLTIQRTQQEDSAVYLCASSSPPGTGINGYTFGSGTRLTVV.

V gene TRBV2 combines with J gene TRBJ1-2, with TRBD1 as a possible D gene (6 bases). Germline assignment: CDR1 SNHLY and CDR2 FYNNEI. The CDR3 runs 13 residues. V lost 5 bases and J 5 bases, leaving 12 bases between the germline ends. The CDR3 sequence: CASSSPGTYGYTF. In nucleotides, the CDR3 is TGTGCCAGCAGTTCCCCCGGGACATATGGCTACACCTTC.

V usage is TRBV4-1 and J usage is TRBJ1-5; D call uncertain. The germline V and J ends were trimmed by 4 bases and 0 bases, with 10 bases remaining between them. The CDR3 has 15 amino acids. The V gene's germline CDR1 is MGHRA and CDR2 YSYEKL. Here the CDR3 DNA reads TGCGCCAGCAGCCTCGGTTGGGATAGCAATCAGCCCCAGCATTTT. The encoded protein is CASSLGWDSNQPQHF.

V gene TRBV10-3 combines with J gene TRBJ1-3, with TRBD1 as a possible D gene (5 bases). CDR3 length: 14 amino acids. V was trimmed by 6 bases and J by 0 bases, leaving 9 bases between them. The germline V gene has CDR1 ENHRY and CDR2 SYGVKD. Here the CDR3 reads CAIRDSRSGNTIYF. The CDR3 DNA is TGTGCCATCAGAGACAGCCGCTCTGGAAACACCATATATTTT.

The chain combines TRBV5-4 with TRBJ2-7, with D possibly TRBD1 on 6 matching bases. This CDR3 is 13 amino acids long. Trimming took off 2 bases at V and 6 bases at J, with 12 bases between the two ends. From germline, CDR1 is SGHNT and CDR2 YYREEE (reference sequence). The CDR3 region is CASSLQGRREQYV. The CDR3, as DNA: TGTGCCAGCAGCTTACAGGGTCGACGCGAGCAGTACGTC.

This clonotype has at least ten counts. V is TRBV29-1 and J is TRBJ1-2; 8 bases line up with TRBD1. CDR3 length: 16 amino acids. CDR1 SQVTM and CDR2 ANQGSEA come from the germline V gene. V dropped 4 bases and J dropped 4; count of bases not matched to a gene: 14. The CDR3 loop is CSVALLPGQEIYGYTF. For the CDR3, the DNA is TGCAGCGTTGCATTACTTCCGGGACAGGAGATCTATGGCTACACCTTC.

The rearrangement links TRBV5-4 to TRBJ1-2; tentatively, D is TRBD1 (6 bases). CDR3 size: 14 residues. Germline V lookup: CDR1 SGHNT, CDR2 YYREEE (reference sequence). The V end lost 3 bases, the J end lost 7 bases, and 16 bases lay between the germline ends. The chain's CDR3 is CASSYRGGAGGYTF. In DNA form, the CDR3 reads TGTGCCAGCAGCTACCGTGGGGGCGCAGGTGGCTACACCTTC.

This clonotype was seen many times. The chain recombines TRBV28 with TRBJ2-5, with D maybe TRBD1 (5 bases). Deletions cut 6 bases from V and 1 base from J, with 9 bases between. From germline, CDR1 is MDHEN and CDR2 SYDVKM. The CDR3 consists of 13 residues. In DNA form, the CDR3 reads TGTGCCAGCAGGCCCCAGGGCCAAGAGACCCAGTACTTC. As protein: CASRPQGQETQYF.

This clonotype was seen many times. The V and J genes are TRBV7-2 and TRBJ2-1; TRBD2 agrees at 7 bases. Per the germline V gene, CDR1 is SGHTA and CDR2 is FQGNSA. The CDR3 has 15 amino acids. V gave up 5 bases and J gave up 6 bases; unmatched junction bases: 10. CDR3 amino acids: CASSRSLAALNEQFF. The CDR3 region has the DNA TGTGCCAGCAGCCGATCCCTAGCGGCGCTCAATGAGCAGTTCTTC.